These 11 T cell receptor beta chains came from one sample sequenced in a study of T cell changes during pregnancy in multiple sclerosis. This table comes from immunoSEQ multiplex PCR, and its TCRdb copy is limited to in-frame clones, with some not included. The table shows about 89,000 clones, with around 94% occurring only once. Sequences were derived from peripheral blood, sampled in the third trimester of pregnancy. All receptors derive from a female donor with multiple sclerosis, enrolled in a pregnancy study.

CDR3 nucleotide sequence: TGTGCCAGCTCACAGAAAAGGGACAGCTCCTCTGGGGCCAACGTCCTGACTTTC. Protein: CASSQKRDSSSGANVLTF. This chain joins TRBV18 and TRBJ2-6; 7 nucleotides align to TRBD1. V shed 4 bases and J 0 bases; nucleotides not matched to a gene: 9. Germline CDR1 and CDR2: KGHSH and LQKENI. The CDR3 length is 18 residues.

This clone was seen just once. The chain combines TRBV27 with TRBJ2-1, with D possibly TRBD2 on 5 matching bases. Trimming pared 1 base from V and 9 bases from J, leaving 13 bases between. Looked up from germline, CDR1 is MNHEY and CDR2 is SMNVEV (reference sequence). The CDR3 sequence is 14 residues long. CDR3 residues: CASSLYLAKAEQFF. DNA of the CDR3: TGTGCCAGCAGTTTATATCTAGCCAAGGCTGAGCAGTTCTTC.

The genes are TRBV29-1 and TRBJ2-7, with TRBD2 as a possible D gene (6 bases). The CDR3 length is 14 residues. Germline assignment: CDR1 SQVTM and CDR2 ANQGSEA. The V end lost 5 bases, the J end lost 2 bases, and 16 bases lay between the germline ends. The CDR3 is CSVSPGGGTYEQYF. In nucleotides, the CDR3 is TGCAGCGTTTCGCCGGGCGGAGGGACCTACGAGCAGTACTTC.

Comment on this clone: Its ends do not fully match the called genes, so a read error is possible. This chain uses TRBV2 with TRBJ2-3; weak D call: TRBD1 (5 bases). The germline gives CDR1 SNHLY, CDR2 FYNNEI. The CDR3 runs to 14 residues. CDR3: CASREDRFTDTQYF. As DNA, the CDR3 is TGTGCCAGCAGGGAAGACAGATTCACAGATACGCAGTATTTT.

This clone showed up just once. This chain uses TRBV28 with TRBJ2-7; 13 bases agree with TRBD2. The junction had 10 bases not matched to a gene; V was cut back by 9 bases and J by 2 bases. Per germline, CDR1 MDHEN and CDR2 SYDVKM. The CDR3 length is 16 residues. The CDR3 reads CASTAGTSGITYEQYF. The CDR3 DNA is TGTGCCAGTACCGCCGGGACTAGCGGGATCACCTACGAGCAGTACTTC.

The V and J genes are TRBV13 and TRBJ1-4, with 10 bases that match TRBD1. The J segment lost 6 bases and the V segment lost 2 bases, leaving 3 bases of the junction unmatched. The germline gives CDR1 PRHDT, CDR2 FYEKMQ (reference sequence). The CDR3 runs to 15 residues. As DNA, the CDR3 is TGTGCCAGCAGCTTATCCGGGACAGGGGATGAAAAACTGTTTTTT. Its translation is CASSLSGTGDEKLFF.

The chain couples TRBV19 to TRBJ1-2, with 7 bases identical to TRBD1. Germline V lookup: CDR1 LNHDA, CDR2 SQIVND (reference sequence). The ends lost 3 bases at V and 2 bases at J; junction bases unmatched: 3. The CDR3 has 14 residues. CDR3 in amino acids: CASSIATGNYGYTF. The CDR3 nucleotides are TGTGCCAGTAGTATCGCGACAGGGAACTATGGCTACACCTTC.

The chain links TRBV23-1 to TRBJ2-7, with 8 bases identical to TRBD1. TRBV23-1 is identified as an open reading frame with a role that is uncertain. V lost 0 bases to trimming and J lost 3 bases; unmatched junction nucleotides: 10. The CDR3 contains 17 residues. The CDR3: CASSQSYRDRTVYEQYF. The CDR3, as DNA: TGCGCCAGCAGTCAATCCTACCGGGACAGGACGGTCTACGAGCAGTACTTC.

The chain uses TRBV5-1 and TRBJ2-3; D possibly corresponds to TRBD1 (6 bases). In germline, CDR1 is SGHRS, CDR2 YFSETQ. This CDR3 comprises 15 residues. V lost 6 bases to trimming and J lost 0 bases, with 14 bases between them. The CDR3 loop is CASNQQGTSTDTQYF. The CDR3, as DNA: TGCGCCAGCAACCAACAGGGAACGAGCACAGATACGCAGTATTTT.

V and J are TRBV10-2 and TRBJ2-4, with TRBD2 identical over 13 bases. Losses at the gene ends were 9 bases for V and 6 bases for J; bases not matched to a gene: 8. Germline-derived CDR1 and CDR2 are WSHSY and SAAADI. This CDR3 comprises 15 residues. CDR3 region: CASRTSGSGGNIQYF. Here the CDR3 DNA reads TGCGCCAGTAGGACTAGCGGGAGCGGAGGAAACATTCAGTACTTC.

This clone appeared a single time. The rearrangement joins TRBV4-1 to TRBJ1-2; 8 bases agree with TRBD1. The V and J ends lost 0 bases and 8 bases, in that order; junction bases with no gene match: 8. This CDR3 is 15 amino acids long. The V gene's germline CDR1 is MGHRA and CDR2 YSYEKL. The CDR3 region is CASSQDGQGRSGYTF. CDR3 bases: TGCGCCAGCAGCCAAGATGGACAGGGAAGGAGCGGCTACACCTTC.